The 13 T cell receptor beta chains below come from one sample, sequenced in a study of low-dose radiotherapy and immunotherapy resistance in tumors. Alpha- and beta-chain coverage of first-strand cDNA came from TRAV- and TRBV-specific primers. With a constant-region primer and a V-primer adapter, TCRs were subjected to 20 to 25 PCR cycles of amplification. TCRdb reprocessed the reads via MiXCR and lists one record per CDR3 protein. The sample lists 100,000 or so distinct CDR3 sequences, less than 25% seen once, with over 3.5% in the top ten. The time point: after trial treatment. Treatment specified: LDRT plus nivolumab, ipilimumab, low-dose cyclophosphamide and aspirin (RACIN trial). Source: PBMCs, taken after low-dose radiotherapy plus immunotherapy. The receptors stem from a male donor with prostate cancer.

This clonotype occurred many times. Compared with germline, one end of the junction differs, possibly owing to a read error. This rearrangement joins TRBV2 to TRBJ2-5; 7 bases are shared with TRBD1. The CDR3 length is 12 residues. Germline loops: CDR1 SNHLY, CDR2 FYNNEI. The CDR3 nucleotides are TGTGCCAGCAGTGAATCGGGACAGTCCTCGGGCTTC. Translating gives CASSESGQSSGF.

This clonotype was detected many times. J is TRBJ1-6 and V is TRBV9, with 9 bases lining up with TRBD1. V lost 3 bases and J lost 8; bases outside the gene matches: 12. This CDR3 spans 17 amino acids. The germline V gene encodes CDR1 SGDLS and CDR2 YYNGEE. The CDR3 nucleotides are TGTGCCAGCAGCGCGGACAGGGGAGTATCGTTGGATTCACCCCTCCACTTT. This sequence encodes CASSADRGVSLDSPLHF.

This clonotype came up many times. The CDR3 loop reads CASSLESHYGYTF. The CDR3 bases are TGTGCCAGCAGCTTAGAGTCCCACTATGGCTACACCTTC. This rearrangement joins TRBV7-9 to TRBJ1-2; D is unclear. V lost 1 base to trimming and J lost 3 bases, with 6 bases between them. Germline V gene data show CDR1 as SEHNR and CDR2 as FQNEAQ (reference sequence). CDR3 length: 13 amino acids.

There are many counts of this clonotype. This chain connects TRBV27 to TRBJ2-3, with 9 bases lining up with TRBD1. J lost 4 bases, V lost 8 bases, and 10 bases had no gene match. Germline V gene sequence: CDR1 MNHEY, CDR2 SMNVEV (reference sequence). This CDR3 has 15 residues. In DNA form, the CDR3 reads TGTGCCAGCTATACTCGGGACAGGGACGCAGATACGCAGTATTTT. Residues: CASYTRDRDADTQYF.

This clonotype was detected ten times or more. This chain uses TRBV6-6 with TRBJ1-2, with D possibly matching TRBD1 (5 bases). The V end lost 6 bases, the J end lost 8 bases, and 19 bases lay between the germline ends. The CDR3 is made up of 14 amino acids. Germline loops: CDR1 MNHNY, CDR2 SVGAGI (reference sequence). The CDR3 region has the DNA TGTGCCAGCAGCCCAATCAGGGATTCCGGAGGCTACACCTTC. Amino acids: CASSPIRDSGGYTF.

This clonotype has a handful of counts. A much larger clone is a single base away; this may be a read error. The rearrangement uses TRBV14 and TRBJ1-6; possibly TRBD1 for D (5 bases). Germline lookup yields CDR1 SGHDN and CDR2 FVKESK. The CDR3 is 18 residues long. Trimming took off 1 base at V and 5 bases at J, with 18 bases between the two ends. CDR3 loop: CASSQVYPRGSNNSPLHF. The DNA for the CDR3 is TGTGCCAGCAGCCAAGTGTATCCCCGGGGGTCGAATAATTCACCCCTCCACTTT. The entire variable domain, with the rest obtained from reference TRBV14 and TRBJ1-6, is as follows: EAGVTQFPSHSVIEKGQTVTLRCDPISGHDNLYWYRRVMGKEIKFLLHFVKESKQDESGMPNNRFLAERTGGTYSTLKVQPAELEDSGVYFCASSQVYPRGSNNSPLHFGNGTRLTVT.

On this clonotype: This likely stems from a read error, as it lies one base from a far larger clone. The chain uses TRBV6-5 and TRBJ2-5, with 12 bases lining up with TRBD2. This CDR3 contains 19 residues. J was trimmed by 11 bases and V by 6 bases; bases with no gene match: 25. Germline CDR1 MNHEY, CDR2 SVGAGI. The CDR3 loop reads CASRRRGLAGRDTYNEQYF. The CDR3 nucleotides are TGTGCCAGCAGGCGAAGAGGACTAGCGGGGCGGGATACCTACAATGAGCAGTACTTC.

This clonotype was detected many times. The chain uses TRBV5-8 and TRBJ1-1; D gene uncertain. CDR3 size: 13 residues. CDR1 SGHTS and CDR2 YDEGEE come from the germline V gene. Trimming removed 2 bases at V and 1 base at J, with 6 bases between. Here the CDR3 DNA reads TGTGCCAGCAGCTTCGGCGGGAACACTGAAGCTTTCTTT. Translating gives CASSFGGNTEAFF. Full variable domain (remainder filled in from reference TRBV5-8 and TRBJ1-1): EAGVTQSPTHLIKTRGQQATLRCSPISGHTSVYWYQQALGLGLQFLLWYDEGEERNRGNFPPRFSGRQFPNYSSELNVNALELEDSALYLCASSFGGNTEAFFGQGTRLTVV.

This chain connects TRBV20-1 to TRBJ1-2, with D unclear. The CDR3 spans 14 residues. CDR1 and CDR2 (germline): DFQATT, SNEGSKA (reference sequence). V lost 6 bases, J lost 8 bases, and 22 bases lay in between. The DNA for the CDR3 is TGCAGTGCCATCACCCCGGGCGGCCTCGGAGGCTACACCTTC. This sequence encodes CSAITPGGLGGYTF.

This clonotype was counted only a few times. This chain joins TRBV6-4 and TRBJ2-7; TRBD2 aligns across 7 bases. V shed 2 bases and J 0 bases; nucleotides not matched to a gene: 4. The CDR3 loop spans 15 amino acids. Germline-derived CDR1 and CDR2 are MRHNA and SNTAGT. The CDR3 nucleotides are TGTGCCAGCAGTGACCAAGCGGGAAGCTCCTACGAGCAGTACTTC. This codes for CASSDQAGSSYEQYF.

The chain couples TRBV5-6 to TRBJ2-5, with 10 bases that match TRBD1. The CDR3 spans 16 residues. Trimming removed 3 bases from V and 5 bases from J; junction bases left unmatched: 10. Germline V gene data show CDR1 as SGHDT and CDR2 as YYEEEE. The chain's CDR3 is CASSSRTGGGMETQYF. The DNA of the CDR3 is TGTGCCAGCAGCTCCCGGACAGGGGGGGGGATGGAGACCCAGTACTTC. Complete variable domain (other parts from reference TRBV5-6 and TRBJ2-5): DAGVTQSPTHLIKTRGQQVTLRCSPKSGHDTVSWYQQALGQGPQFIFQYYEEEERQRGNFPDRFSGHQFPNYSSELNVNALLLGDSALYLCASSSRTGGGMETQYFGPGTRLLVL.

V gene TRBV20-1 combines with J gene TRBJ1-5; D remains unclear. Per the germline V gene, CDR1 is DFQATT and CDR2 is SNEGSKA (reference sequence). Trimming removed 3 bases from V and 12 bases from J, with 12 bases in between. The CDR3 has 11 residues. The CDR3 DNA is TGCAGTGCTAGGTACGAGGACGTCCAGCATTTT. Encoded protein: CSARYEDVQHF.

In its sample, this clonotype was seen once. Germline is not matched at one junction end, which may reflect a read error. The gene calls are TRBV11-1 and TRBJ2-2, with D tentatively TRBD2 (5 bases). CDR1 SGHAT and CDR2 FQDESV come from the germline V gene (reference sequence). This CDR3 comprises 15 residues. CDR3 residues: CASSFQAPNTGDLFF. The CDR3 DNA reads TGCGCCAGCAGCTTCCAGGCCCCGAACACCGGGGATCTGTTTTTT.